The 10 T cell receptor beta chains below were found in one sample sequenced in a study of vaccination and CD4 T cells after COVID-19. The assay that was used to sequence DNA from cultured CD4+ T cells was the Oncomine TCR Beta short-read assay. A single record per CDR3 protein comes from TCRdb applying MiXCR to the PCR reads. The profile shows about 14,000 distinct CDR3 sequences, about half of them singletons. Treatment here: approximately 9-day PBMC culture with coronavirus spike peptide pools or control peptides (ViraFEST assay). These receptors lack a known antigen. The specimen was CD4+ T cells from blood, cultured in vitro, collected before SARS-CoV-2 vaccination. The receptors stem from a human donor who had recovered from COVID-19.

This clonotype appeared a few times. V gene TRBV6-1 combines with J gene TRBJ2-7; 13 positions match TRBD2. V was pared by 5 bases and J by 2 bases, with 3 bases of the junction left unmatched. Germline values: CDR1 MNHNS, CDR2 SASEGT. This CDR3 comprises 15 residues. CDR3 sequence reads: CASSRLAGGAYEQYF. As DNA, the CDR3 is TGTGCCAGCAGTCGACTAGCGGGAGGTGCCTACGAGCAGTACTTC.

The rearrangement uses TRBV24-1 and TRBJ2-3; 9 bases map to TRBD1. V lost 3 bases to trimming and J lost 5 bases; unmatched junction nucleotides: 5. This CDR3 is 15 amino acids long. Looked up from germline, CDR1 is KGHDR and CDR2 is SFDVKD. CDR3 protein: CATSDGQGKGDTQYF. The CDR3 DNA sequence: TGTGCCACCAGTGATGGACAGGGGAAGGGAGATACGCAGTATTTT.

There are a few counts of this clonotype. This chain links TRBV15 with TRBJ2-2; no clear D gene. V lost 5 bases and J lost 5, with 15 bases in between. This CDR3 is 15 amino acids long. The germline CDR1 and CDR2 sequences are LNHNV and YYDKDF (reference sequence). CDR3 region: CATSSSLRSTGELFF. The CDR3 DNA is TGTGCCACCAGCTCATCCTTGAGGAGTACCGGGGAGCTGTTTTTT.

A few counts support this clonotype. The chain joins TRBV10-3 to TRBJ1-2; D gene uncertain. V lost 5 bases and J 3 bases, leaving 10 bases between the germline ends. The CDR3 extends over 13 amino acids. In germline, CDR1 is ENHRY, CDR2 SYGVKD. The CDR3 loop reads CAISKDGDYGYTF. Written as DNA, the CDR3 is TGTGCCATCAGTAAAGACGGGGACTATGGCTACACCTTC.

The chain uses TRBV20-1 and TRBJ2-7; the D is unclear. The CDR3 totals 11 residues. CDR1 is DFQATT and CDR2 is SNEGSKA in the germline V gene (reference sequence). The V gene lost 3 bases and the J gene lost 4 bases, with 7 bases spanning the gap. CDR3 region: CSARFKYEQYF. The CDR3 coding sequence is TGCAGTGCTAGGTTCAAGTACGAGCAGTACTTC.

The CDR3 coding sequence is TGTGCCAGCAGACAACAGGGGTTCTTTGGCTACACCTTC. Translated, it gives CASRQQGFFGYTF. The chain couples TRBV6-1 to TRBJ1-2, with 7 nucleotides matching TRBD1. The germline V gene has CDR1 MNHNS and CDR2 SASEGT. The CDR3 length is 13 residues. V dropped 6 bases and J dropped 7; count of bases not matched to a gene: 8.

This clonotype appeared once. This rearrangement joins TRBV20-1 to TRBJ2-1; D call uncertain. With 6 bases removed from V and 3 bases from J, the gap between germline ends came to 18 bases. This CDR3 spans 15 amino acids. Germline V gene data show CDR1 as DFQATT and CDR2 as SNEGSKA (reference sequence). Here the CDR3 reads CSALRGDRFYNEQFF. The CDR3 DNA follows: TGCAGTGCGCTCAGAGGAGACCGATTCTACAATGAGCAGTTCTTC.

This clonotype appeared a few times. The V gene is TRBV20-1, the J gene TRBJ1-3; maybe TRBD1 (6 bases). Germline V gene sequence: CDR1 DFQATT, CDR2 SNEGSKA (reference sequence). V was pared by 5 bases and J by 2 bases, with 13 bases between. The length of the CDR3 is 14 residues. The CDR3 protein is CSAPTPGAGNTIYF. The CDR3 nucleotides are TGCAGTGCTCCTACACCAGGGGCTGGAAACACCATATATTTT.

This clonotype was observed a single time. The V gene is TRBV4-1, the J gene TRBJ1-1; D ambiguous. V lost 0 bases, J lost 3 bases, and 5 bases lay in between. CDR1 and CDR2 (germline): MGHRA, YSYEKL. CDR3 length: 13 amino acids. The CDR3: CASSQDLDTEAFF. The CDR3, as DNA: TGCGCCAGCAGCCAAGATCTTGACACTGAAGCTTTCTTT.

CDR3 coding DNA: TGTGCCAGCAGTGAAGGGACTAGCGGGAGCGGTGAGACCCAGTACTTC. Translated, it gives CASSEGTSGSGETQYF. The chain has TRBV6-1 and TRBJ2-5, with 13 bases lining up with TRBD2. This CDR3 has 16 amino acids. Germline V gene data show CDR1 as MNHNS and CDR2 as SASEGT. With 1 base clipped from V and 5 bases from J, the junction kept 4 bases outside the gene matches.